Listed here are 22 T cell receptor beta chains from one sample, sequenced in a study of shared clonotypes between healthy human individuals. Assay: immunoSEQ multiplex PCR; the TCRdb copy retains only in-frame clones and omits some. Of approximately 1.5 million clones in the sample, about 98.5% were seen once. The sequenced sample consisted of naive CD4+ T cells sorted from blood. Sample subset: CD45RA+ positively selected. The receptors were gathered from a man younger than 40 in good health.

Turning to this clone: The sample contains more than one DNA sequence encoding this CDR3. The rearrangement joins TRBV5-1 to TRBJ2-3; tentative D call: TRBD2 (6 bases). Trimming took 4 bases from V and 2 from J, leaving 11 bases between them. Looked up from germline, CDR1 is SGHRS and CDR2 is YFSETQ. This CDR3 has 14 amino acids. CDR3 coding DNA: TGCGCCAGCAGCACGGGGACTTCCACAGATACGCAGTATTTT. It encodes CASSTGTSTDTQYF. Full variable domain (missing parts from reference TRBV5-1 and TRBJ2-3): KAGVTQTPRYLIKTRGQQVTLSCSPISGHRSVSWYQQTPGQGLQFLFEYFSETQRNKGNFPGRFSGRQFSNSRSEMNVSTLELGDSALYLCASSTGTSTDTQYFGPGTRLTVL.

The chain joins TRBV5-5 to TRBJ1-4; no reliable D call. The CDR3 is 15 residues long. Germline V gene data show CDR1 as SGHKS and CDR2 as YYEKEE (reference sequence). V was pared by 0 bases and J by 0 bases, with 6 bases between. CDR3 in DNA: TGTGCCAGCAGCTTGGTGATAGCAACTAATGAAAAACTGTTTTTT. Translation: CASSLVIATNEKLFF.

The V call is TRBV5-1, the J call TRBJ2-7; 12 bases fit TRBD2. Germline assignment: CDR1 SGHRS and CDR2 YFSETQ. The CDR3 is 17 amino acids. The trim removed 5 bases at V and 7 bases at J, leaving 16 bases unmatched. This CDR3 is CASSFHGLAGSRGEQYF. CDR3 sequence (DNA): TGCGCCAGCAGTTTCCACGGACTAGCGGGGTCCCGCGGGGAGCAGTACTTC.

V is TRBV11-2 and J is TRBJ2-1; D is undetermined. Per germline, CDR1 SGHAT and CDR2 FQNNGV. There are 19 residues in the CDR3. Trimming shortened V by 5 bases and J by 0 bases, and 23 bases separated the two germline ends. As DNA, the CDR3 is TGTGCCAGCAGCGCGCGACCGGGTTGGATAGAAAGCTCCTACAATGAGCAGTTCTTC. It specifies CASSARPGWIESSYNEQFF.

The chain couples TRBV6-5 to TRBJ1-2; 7 positions match TRBD1. There are 13 residues in the CDR3. Germline V gene sequence: CDR1 MNHEY, CDR2 SVGAGI. V was pared by 5 bases and J by 10 bases, with 10 bases of the junction left unmatched. The CDR3 sequence is CASSTPWDSLYTF. CDR3 in DNA: TGTGCCAGCAGTACCCCGTGGGACAGCCTCTACACCTTC.

This clone was observed once. This rearrangement joins TRBV5-1 to TRBJ1-2, with D unclear. Germline lookup yields CDR1 SGHRS and CDR2 YFSETQ. The CDR3 runs 14 residues. V lost 0 bases, J lost 9 bases, and 15 bases lay in between. The CDR3 spells CASSLGVATFRYTF. The CDR3 DNA sequence: TGCGCCAGCAGCTTGGGGGTCGCCACGTTCCGCTACACCTTC.

The rearrangement uses TRBV11-2 and TRBJ1-2; no definite D call. Trimming removed 1 base at V and 1 base at J, with 7 bases between. Germline V gene lookup returns CDR1 SGHAT and CDR2 FQNNGV. There are 14 residues in the CDR3. CDR3 DNA: TGTGCCAGCAGCTTAGGGCATCTTAACTATGGCTACACCTTC. This sequence encodes CASSLGHLNYGYTF.

V gene TRBV29-1 combines with J gene TRBJ1-2, with 8 bases lining up with TRBD1. The CDR3 extends over 13 amino acids. The junction had 6 bases not matched to a gene; V was cut back by 3 bases and J by 6 bases. Germline V gives CDR1 SQVTM, CDR2 ANQGSEA. CDR3: CSVDLTGVDGYTF. The CDR3 region has the DNA TGCAGCGTTGACCTGACAGGGGTAGATGGCTACACCTTC. The whole variable domain, filled in from reference TRBV29-1 and TRBJ1-2, reads SAVISQKPSRDICQRGTSLTIQCQVDSQVTMMFWYRQQPGQSLTLIATANQGSEATYESGFVIDKFPISRPNLTFSTLTVSNMSPEDSSIYLCSVDLTGVDGYTFGSGTRLTVV.

The chain couples TRBV7-9 to TRBJ1-1; D is possibly TRBD1 (6 bases). This CDR3 is built from 19 residues. Germline V lookup: CDR1 SEHNR, CDR2 FQNEAQ (reference sequence). The ends were cut back, 5 bases at V and 1 base at J, with 26 bases in the middle. The CDR3 loop is CASSPFRGRGLRPNTEAFF. CDR3 DNA: TGTGCCAGCAGCCCTTTTCGGGGGCGCGGATTGCGGCCGAACACTGAAGCTTTCTTT. The complete variable domain, with remaining parts taken from reference TRBV7-9 and TRBJ1-1, reads DTGVSQNPRHKITKRGQNVTFRCDPISEHNRLYWYRQTLGQGPEFLTYFQNEAQLEKSRLLSDRFSAERPKGSFSTLEIQRTEQGDSAMYLCASSPFRGRGLRPNTEAFFGQGTRLTVV.

This clone was counted once. At one end, the junction sequence differs from germline, possibly due to a read error. The chain carries TRBV25-1 and TRBJ1-2; D is perhaps TRBD1 (5 bases). Germline V gene lookup returns CDR1 MGHDK and CDR2 SYGVNS. This CDR3 has 11 residues. CDR3 sequence (DNA): TGTGCCAGCAGTGAATTAGGGGAACCGGTTTTC. This gives the protein CASSELGEPVF.

The gene calls are TRBV18 and TRBJ1-1; D is perhaps TRBD1 (6 bases). The ends were cut back, 0 bases at V and 1 base at J, with 12 bases in the middle. Per the germline V gene, CDR1 is KGHSH and CDR2 is LQKENI. The CDR3 runs to 16 residues. CDR3 in DNA: TGTGCCAGCTCACCACCGGGGGGGCTCCGGAACACTGAAGCTTTCTTT. Protein: CASSPPGGLRNTEAFF.

The CDR3 sequence is CASSTRDRETQYF. The CDR3, as DNA: TGTGCCAGCAGTACCCGGGACAGGGAGACCCAGTACTTC. The V and J genes are TRBV6-6 and TRBJ2-5; 8 bases align to TRBD1. Germline V CDR1 and CDR2: MNHNY, SVGAGI (reference sequence). The V segment lost 5 bases and the J segment 5 bases; nucleotides outside the gene matches: 4. The CDR3 has 13 amino acids.

This sequence joins TRBV5-4 and TRBJ2-1, with 9 bases lining up with TRBD1. This CDR3 contains 17 residues. From germline, CDR1 is SGHNT and CDR2 YYREEE (reference sequence). With 0 bases clipped from V and 1 base from J, the junction kept 5 bases outside the gene matches. CDR3 residues: CASSLGQGDLSYNEQFF. The CDR3 DNA reads as TGTGCCAGCAGCTTGGGACAGGGGGATTTGTCCTACAATGAGCAGTTCTTC.

The genes are TRBV7-9 and TRBJ2-7; 8 nucleotides agree with TRBD1. Germline CDR1 and CDR2: SEHNR and FQNEAQ (reference sequence). V shed 5 bases, J shed 7 bases, and the junction held 7 bases outside the gene matches. The CDR3 consists of 13 residues. The CDR3: CASSRGTGREQYF. The CDR3 DNA reads as TGTGCCAGCAGCCGCGGGACAGGTCGTGAGCAGTACTTC.

The chain links TRBV5-4 to TRBJ2-7; D not resolved. V shed 0 bases and J shed 6 bases, with 16 bases lying between them. The CDR3 contains 15 residues. Germline V gene sequence: CDR1 SGHNT, CDR2 YYREEE (reference sequence). The CDR3 sequence: CASSLETGSRGEQYF. The DNA for the CDR3 is TGTGCCAGCAGCTTGGAGACGGGCTCACGCGGCGAGCAGTACTTC.

This clone was counted a few times. Other DNA sequences in this specimen translate into the identical CDR3. J is TRBJ2-2 and V is TRBV9; no definite D call. Germline V lookup: CDR1 SGDLS, CDR2 YYNGEE. The CDR3 has 12 amino acids. V dropped 2 bases and J dropped 2 bases, with 1 base sitting between them. In nucleotides, the CDR3 is TGTGCCAGCAGCGTTAACACCGGGGAGCTGTTTTTT. Translation: CASSVNTGELFF.

This chain joins TRBV28 and TRBJ1-1; 9 bases agree with TRBD1. Germline V gene sequence: CDR1 MDHEN, CDR2 SYDVKM. J lost 2 bases, V lost 5 bases, and 6 bases had no gene match. This CDR3 is 15 amino acids long. The CDR3 here is CASSPWTGENTEAFF. CDR3 nucleotides: TGTGCCAGCAGTCCGTGGACAGGGGAAAACACTGAAGCTTTCTTT.

The chain joins TRBV19 to TRBJ2-4; the D call may be TRBD1 or TRBD2 (7 bases each). This CDR3 spans 18 amino acids. CDR1 and CDR2 (germline): LNHDA, SQIVND (reference sequence). Trimming took off 1 base at V and 6 bases at J, with 22 bases between the two ends. CDR3 coding DNA: TGTGCCAGTAGTATAGGCCCTCGGGGAGGGGGCGCAGGAAACATTCAGTACTTC. Its protein is CASSIGPRGGGAGNIQYF.

V is TRBV28 and J is TRBJ1-2; 7 bases fit TRBD1. From germline, CDR1 is MDHEN and CDR2 SYDVKM. Germline trimming cut 7 bases from V and 3 bases from J; bases unmatched to any gene: 8. The CDR3 length is 14 residues. The CDR3 coding sequence is TGTGCCAGCACCATCGGGGACAGAGACTATGGCTACACCTTC. Translated: CASTIGDRDYGYTF.

V is TRBV11-2 and J is TRBJ2-3; a possible D gene is TRBD2 (6 bases). The CDR3 has 15 amino acids. Germline-derived CDR1 and CDR2 are SGHAT and FQNNGV. Trimming removed 4 bases at V and 3 bases at J, with 14 bases between. CDR3 DNA sequence: TGTGCCAGCAGCTCCCGGTCCGGGGGAACAGATACGCAGTATTTT. Translating it yields CASSSRSGGTDTQYF. The variable domain in full, completed from reference TRBV11-2 and TRBJ2-3, reads EAGVAQSPRYKIIEKRQSVAFWCNPISGHATLYWYQQILGQGPKLLIQFQNNGVVDDSQLPKDRFSAERLKGVDSTLKIQPAKLEDSAVYLCASSSRSGGTDTQYFGPGTRLTVL.

This chain uses TRBV4-2 with TRBJ2-3; 13 bases line up with TRBD2. After removal of 0 bases from V and 4 bases from J, the junction contained 4 bases not matched to a gene. The length of the CDR3 is 17 residues. Germline V gene sequence: CDR1 LGHNA, CDR2 YNFKEQ. CDR3 protein: CASSQELAGGPADTQYF. The CDR3 region has the DNA TGTGCCAGCAGCCAAGAACTAGCGGGAGGGCCGGCAGATACGCAGTATTTT.

V and J are TRBV6-1 and TRBJ1-2, with D perhaps TRBD1 (6 bases). This CDR3 is 15 amino acids long. Trimming took 5 bases from V and 0 from J, leaving 13 bases between them. CDR1 and CDR2 (germline): MNHNS, SASEGT. The DNA for the CDR3 is TGTGCCAGCAGTAGGATGGGGGCTTCTAACTATGGCTACACCTTC. Protein: CASSRMGASNYGYTF.